This T cell receptor (beta chain) was documented in a study of control samples from healthy donors and cancer patients. Assay used: immunoSEQ multiplex PCR; TCRdb lists only in-frame clones, some missing. The sample shows about 130,000 clones, more than 85% of them seen only once. This clone turned up a few times. The germline CDR1 and CDR2 sequences are MDHEN and SYDVKM. With V trimmed by 4 bases and J by 3 bases, 2 bases remained unmatched. CDR3 length: 15 amino acids. The sample taken for sequencing was blood. The rearrangement uses TRBV28 and TRBJ2-2, with 10 bases matching TRBD1. The TCR was taken from a man in his late teens or twenties in good health. The CDR3 is CASSSGTGDTGELFF. As DNA, the CDR3 is TGTGCCAGCAGTTCCGGGACAGGGGACACCGGGGAGCTGTTTTTT.